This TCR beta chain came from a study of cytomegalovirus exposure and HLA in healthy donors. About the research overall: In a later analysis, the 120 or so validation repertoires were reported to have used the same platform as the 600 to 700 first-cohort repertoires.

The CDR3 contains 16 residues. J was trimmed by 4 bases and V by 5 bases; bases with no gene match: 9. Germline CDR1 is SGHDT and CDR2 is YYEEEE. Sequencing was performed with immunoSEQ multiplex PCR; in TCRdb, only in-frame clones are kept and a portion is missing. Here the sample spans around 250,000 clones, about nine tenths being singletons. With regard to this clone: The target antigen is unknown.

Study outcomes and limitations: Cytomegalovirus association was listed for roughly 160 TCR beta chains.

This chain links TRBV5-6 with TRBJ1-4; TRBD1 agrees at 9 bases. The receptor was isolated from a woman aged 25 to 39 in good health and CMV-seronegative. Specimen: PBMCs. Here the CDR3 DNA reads TGTGCCAGCAGTCCTACAGGGGGCCTTTTTAATGAAAAACTGTTTTTT. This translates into CASSPTGGLFNEKLFF.